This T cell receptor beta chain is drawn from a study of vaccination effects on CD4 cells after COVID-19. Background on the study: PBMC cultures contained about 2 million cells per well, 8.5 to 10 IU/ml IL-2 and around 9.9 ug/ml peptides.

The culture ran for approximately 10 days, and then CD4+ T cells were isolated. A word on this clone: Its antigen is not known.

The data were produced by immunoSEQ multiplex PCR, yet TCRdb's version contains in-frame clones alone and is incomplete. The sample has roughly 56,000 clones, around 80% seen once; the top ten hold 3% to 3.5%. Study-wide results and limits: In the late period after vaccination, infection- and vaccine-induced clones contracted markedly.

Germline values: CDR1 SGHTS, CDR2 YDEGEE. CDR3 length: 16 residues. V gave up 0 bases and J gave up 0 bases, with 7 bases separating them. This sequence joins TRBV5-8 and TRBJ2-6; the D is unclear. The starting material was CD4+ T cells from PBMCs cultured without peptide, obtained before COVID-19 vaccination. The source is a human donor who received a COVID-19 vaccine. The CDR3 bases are TGTGCCAGCAGCTTGGGGACCTACTCTGGGGCCAACGTCCTGACTTTC. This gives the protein CASSLGTYSGANVLTF.